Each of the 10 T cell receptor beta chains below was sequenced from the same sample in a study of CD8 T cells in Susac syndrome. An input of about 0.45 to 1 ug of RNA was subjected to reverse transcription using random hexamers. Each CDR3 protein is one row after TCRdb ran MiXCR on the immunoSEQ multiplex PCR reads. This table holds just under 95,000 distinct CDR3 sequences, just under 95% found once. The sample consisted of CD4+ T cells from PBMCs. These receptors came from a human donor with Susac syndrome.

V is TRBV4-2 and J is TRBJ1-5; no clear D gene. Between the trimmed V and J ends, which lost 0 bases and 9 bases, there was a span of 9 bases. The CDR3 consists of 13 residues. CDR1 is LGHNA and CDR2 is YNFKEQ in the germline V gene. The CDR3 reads CASSQEPNMPQHF. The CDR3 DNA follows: TGTGCCAGCAGCCAAGAACCCAACATGCCCCAGCATTTT.

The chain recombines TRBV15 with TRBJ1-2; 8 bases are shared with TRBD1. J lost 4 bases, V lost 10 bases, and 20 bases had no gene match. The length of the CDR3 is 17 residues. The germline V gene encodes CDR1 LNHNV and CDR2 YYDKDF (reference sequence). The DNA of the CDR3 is TGTGCCAGAAAATCGGACAGGGAGTCCCGAAGGGTCTATGGCTACACCTTC. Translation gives CARKSDRESRRVYGYTF. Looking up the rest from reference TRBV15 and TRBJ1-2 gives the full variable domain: DAMVIQNPRYQVTQFGKPVTLSCSQTLNHNVMYWYQQKSSQAPKLLFHYYDKDFNNEADTPDNFQSRRPNTSFCFLDIRSPGLGDTAMYLCARKSDRESRRVYGYTFGSGTRLTVV.

CDR3 DNA: TGCGCCAGCAGCCGGACTAGCGGGGGGGCCATGTCCTACGAGCAGTACTTC. Residues: CASSRTSGGAMSYEQYF. This chain connects TRBV5-1 to TRBJ2-7; 15 bases line up with TRBD2. CDR3 length: 17 residues. Losses at the gene ends were 4 bases for V and 1 base for J; bases not matched to a gene: 6. Germline assignment: CDR1 SGHRS and CDR2 YFSETQ.

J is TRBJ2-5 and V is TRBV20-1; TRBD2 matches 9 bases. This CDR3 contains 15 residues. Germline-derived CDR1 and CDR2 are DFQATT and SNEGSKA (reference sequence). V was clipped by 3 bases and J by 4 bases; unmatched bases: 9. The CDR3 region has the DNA TGCAGTGCTAGCCCACCAGCGGGGGGTCTAGAGACCCAGTACTTC. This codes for CSASPPAGGLETQYF.

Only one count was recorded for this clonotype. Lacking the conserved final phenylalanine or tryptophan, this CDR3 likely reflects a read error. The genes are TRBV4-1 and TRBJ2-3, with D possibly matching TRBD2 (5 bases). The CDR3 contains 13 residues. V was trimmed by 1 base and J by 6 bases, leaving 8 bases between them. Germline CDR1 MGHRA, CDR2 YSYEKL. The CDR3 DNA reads TGCGCCAGCAGCCAAGCGGGATCGGATACGCAGTATCTT. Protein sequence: CASSQAGSDTQYL.

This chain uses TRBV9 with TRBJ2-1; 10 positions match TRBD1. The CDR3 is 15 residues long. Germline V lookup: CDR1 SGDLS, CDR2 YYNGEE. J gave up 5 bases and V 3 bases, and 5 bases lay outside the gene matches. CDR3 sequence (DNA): TGTGCCAGCAGCGGAGGGGGGACAGGGGACAATGAGCAGTTCTTC. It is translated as CASSGGGTGDNEQFF.

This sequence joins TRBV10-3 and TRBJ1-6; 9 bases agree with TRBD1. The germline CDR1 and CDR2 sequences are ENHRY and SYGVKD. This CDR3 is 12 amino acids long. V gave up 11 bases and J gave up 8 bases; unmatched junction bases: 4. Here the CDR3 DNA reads TGTGCCTCCCGACAGGGGGATTCACCCCTCCACTTT. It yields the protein CASRQGDSPLHF.

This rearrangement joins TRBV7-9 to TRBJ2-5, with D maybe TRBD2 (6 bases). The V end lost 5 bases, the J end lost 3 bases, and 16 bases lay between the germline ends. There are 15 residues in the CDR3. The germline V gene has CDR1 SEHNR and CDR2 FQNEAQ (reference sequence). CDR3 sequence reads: CASSVLSRGEETQYF. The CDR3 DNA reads TGTGCCAGCAGCGTCCTCTCGCGCGGGGAAGAGACCCAGTACTTC.

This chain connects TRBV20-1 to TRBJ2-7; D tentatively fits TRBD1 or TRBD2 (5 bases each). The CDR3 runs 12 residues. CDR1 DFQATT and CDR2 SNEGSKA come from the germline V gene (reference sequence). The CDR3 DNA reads TGCAGCGCCGGGGACGGCAATCACGAGCAGTACTTC. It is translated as CSAGDGNHEQYF.

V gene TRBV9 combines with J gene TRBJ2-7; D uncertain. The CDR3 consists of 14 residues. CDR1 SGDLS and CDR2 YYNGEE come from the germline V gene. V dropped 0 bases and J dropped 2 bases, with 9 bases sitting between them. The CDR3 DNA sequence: TGTGCCAGCAGCGTAGGACCAGAAACCTACGAGCAGTACTTC. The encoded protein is CASSVGPETYEQYF.